Listed here are 28 T cell receptor beta chains from one sample, sequenced in a study of T cell responses to AZD1222 COVID-19 vaccine. The assay was immunoSEQ multiplex PCR, and TCRdb's table has in-frame clones only and misses some. Among over 150,000 clones listed, about 86% were seen once. The sample here was peripheral blood, taken on day 0 of MenACWY control vaccination. Receptor source: an adult in good health.

This sequence joins TRBV2 and TRBJ1-6; D gene unclear. The germline V and J ends were trimmed by 3 bases and 12 bases, with 21 bases remaining between them. Germline values: CDR1 SNHLY, CDR2 FYNNEI. This CDR3 spans 16 amino acids. The CDR3 loop reads CASSEESVGLGQPLHF. In DNA form, the CDR3 reads TGTGCCAGCAGTGAGGAATCGGTAGGCCTCGGTCAACCCCTCCACTTT.

The chain carries TRBV6-5 and TRBJ2-1; D is possibly TRBD2 (5 bases). From germline, CDR1 is MNHEY and CDR2 SVGAGI. V gave up 0 bases and J gave up 0 bases, with 9 bases separating them. The CDR3 spans 16 residues. As DNA, the CDR3 is TGTGCCAGCAGTTACTCCGATGCGGGCTCCTACAATGAGCAGTTCTTC. Residues: CASSYSDAGSYNEQFF.

As DNA, the CDR3 is TGTGCCAGAACAGGTCGGCGGGACAGGGGGCCGGGAGAGACCCAGTACTTC. Its protein product is CARTGRRDRGPGETQYF. This chain joins TRBV3-1 (or the pseudogene TRBV3-2) and TRBJ2-5; 12 bases fit TRBD1. CDR1 and CDR2 (germline): LGHDT, YNNKEL (reference sequence). Trimming removed 9 bases from V and 4 bases from J; junction bases left unmatched: 15. The CDR3 is 17 amino acids.

V and J are TRBV19 and TRBJ1-5, with 7 bases matching TRBD1. The CDR3 runs 16 residues. V gave up 8 bases and J gave up 6 bases; unmatched junction bases: 16. Germline V gene data show CDR1 as LNHDA and CDR2 as SQIVND (reference sequence). The CDR3 sequence is CASSEIPTGRAQPQHF. In DNA, the CDR3 is TGTGCCAGTTCCGAAATTCCGACAGGGAGAGCTCAGCCCCAGCATTTT.

This chain uses TRBV29-1 with TRBJ2-7; D unclear. Per the germline V gene, CDR1 is SQVTM and CDR2 is ANQGSEA. The CDR3 spans 12 residues. The germline V and J ends were trimmed by 4 bases and 2 bases, with 9 bases remaining between them. Written as DNA, the CDR3 is TGCAGCGTTGCAGACGGAACCTACGAGCAGTACGTC. This sequence encodes CSVADGTYEQYV.

The chain recombines TRBV9 with TRBJ2-1, with 10 bases that match TRBD2. With 4 bases clipped from V and 7 bases from J, the junction kept 8 bases outside the gene matches. From germline, CDR1 is SGDLS and CDR2 YYNGEE. This CDR3 spans 15 amino acids. CDR3 sequence (DNA): TGTGCCAGCAGCCCCCGGACTAGCGGCCTGAATGAGCAGTTCTTC. Protein sequence: CASSPRTSGLNEQFF.

The chain combines TRBV12-3 or TRBV12-4 with TRBJ1-2; D ambiguous. The germline V and J ends were trimmed by 1 base and 6 bases, with 3 bases remaining between them. The CDR3 is made up of 11 amino acids. The CDR3 DNA reads as TGTGCCAGCAGTTTAGGGAATGGCTACACCTTC. Translated, it gives CASSLGNGYTF.

This clone was recorded a few times. V and J are TRBV19 and TRBJ1-5, with 7 bases matching TRBD1. Trimming removed 6 bases from V and 1 base from J; junction bases left unmatched: 6. CDR1 is LNHDA and CDR2 is SQIVND in the germline V gene (reference sequence). This CDR3 is 15 amino acids long. The CDR3 region is CASSQQGNSNQPQHF. CDR3 in DNA: TGTGCCAGTAGCCAACAGGGGAACAGCAATCAGCCCCAGCATTTT.

The chain employs TRBV20-1 and TRBJ2-7; TRBD2 matches at 7 bases. This CDR3 contains 12 residues. CDR1 is DFQATT, CDR2 SNEGSKA, per germline (reference sequence). The junction had 6 bases not matched to a gene; V was cut back by 3 bases and J by 7 bases. CDR3 residues: CSASSGGGEQYV. In DNA, the CDR3 is TGCAGTGCTAGTTCCGGGGGAGGGGAGCAGTACGTC.

V is TRBV5-4 and J is TRBJ1-6, with TRBD1 as a possible D gene (6 bases). The CDR3 length is 14 residues. The V end was cut by 4 bases, the J end by 9 bases, with 14 bases between. Per germline, CDR1 SGHNT and CDR2 YYREEE (reference sequence). CDR3 in amino acids: CASSGQPEGSPLHF. In nucleotides, the CDR3 is TGTGCCAGCAGCGGACAGCCTGAGGGTTCACCCCTCCACTTT. Looking up the rest from reference TRBV5-4 and TRBJ1-6 gives the full variable domain: ETGVTQSPTHLIKTRGQQVTLRCSSQSGHNTVSWYQQALGQGPQFIFQYYREEENGRGNFPPRFSGLQFPNYSSELNVNALELDDSALYLCASSGQPEGSPLHFGNGTRLTVT.

The chain links TRBV3-1 (or the pseudogene TRBV3-2) to TRBJ1-1, with D perhaps TRBD1 (5 bases). Germline CDR1 reads LGHDT; CDR2 reads YNNKEL (reference sequence). V lost 5 bases and J 1 base, leaving 8 bases between the germline ends. CDR3 length: 13 residues. The CDR3 protein is CASSSTGNTEAFF. Here the CDR3 DNA reads TGTGCCAGCAGCTCTACAGGGAACACTGAAGCTTTCTTT.

This clone was observed a handful of times. This rearrangement joins TRBV5-1 to TRBJ2-7; TRBD2 might be the D (6 bases). Germline-derived CDR1 and CDR2 are SGHRS and YFSETQ. Trimming stripped 5 bases from V and 7 bases from J, with 19 bases between. This CDR3 has 14 amino acids. The DNA for the CDR3 is TGCGCCAGCAGACCCGTGACTAGTGCCTGGGAGCAGTACTTC. Amino acid sequence: CASRPVTSAWEQYF.

The rearrangement joins TRBV11-2 to TRBJ2-5; D possibly matches TRBD1 or TRBD2 (5 bases each). Looked up from germline, CDR1 is SGHAT and CDR2 is FQNNGV. V lost 2 bases and J 2 bases, leaving 21 bases between the germline ends. CDR3 length equals 18 residues. CDR3 bases: TGTGCCAGCAGCTTATCCTTTCGGGTGCGGGCAGGGCAAGAGACCCAGTACTTC. Its protein product is CASSLSFRVRAGQETQYF.

This sequence joins TRBV27 and TRBJ2-1, with no clear D. Trimming took 3 bases from V and 6 from J, leaving 6 bases between them. The CDR3 spans 12 residues. From germline, CDR1 is MNHEY and CDR2 SMNVEV (reference sequence). The CDR3 nucleotides are TGTGCCAGCAGTTTGACCCGCAATGAGCAGTTCTTC. Amino acid sequence: CASSLTRNEQFF.

The chain recombines TRBV2 with TRBJ1-4, with a weak D call TRBD1 (6 bases). There are 16 residues in the CDR3. Trimming took off 8 bases at V and 0 bases at J, with 16 bases between the two ends. Germline CDR1 SNHLY, CDR2 FYNNEI. This CDR3 reads CASVIQGPATNEKLFF. The CDR3 DNA follows: TGTGCCAGCGTCATACAGGGACCTGCAACTAATGAAAAACTGTTTTTT.

The CDR3 sequence: CASSPPTGGLSEAFF. CDR3 nucleotides: TGCGCCAGCAGCCCACCGACAGGGGGCTTATCTGAAGCTTTCTTT. The chain employs TRBV5-1 and TRBJ1-1, with 10 bases that match TRBD1. The CDR3 loop spans 15 amino acids. Germline loops: CDR1 SGHRS, CDR2 YFSETQ. Trimming cost V 4 bases and J 6 bases; bases outside gene matches: 9. Full variable domain (remainder filled in from reference TRBV5-1 and TRBJ1-1): KAGVTQTPRYLIKTRGQQVTLSCSPISGHRSVSWYQQTPGQGLQFLFEYFSETQRNKGNFPGRFSGRQFSNSRSEMNVSTLELGDSALYLCASSPPTGGLSEAFFGQGTRLTVV.

For the CDR3, the DNA is TGTGCCACCTCCCCAGGGGGCTCCTATAATTCACCCCTCCACTTT. Translated, it gives CATSPGGSYNSPLHF. This chain connects TRBV15 to TRBJ1-6; TRBD1 agrees at 7 bases. The CDR3 has 15 amino acids. Germline V gene sequence: CDR1 LNHNV, CDR2 YYDKDF (reference sequence). The ends lost 8 bases at V and 0 bases at J; junction bases unmatched: 4.

The rearrangement joins TRBV5-6 to TRBJ1-5, with 7 bases fitting TRBD1. CDR1 SGHDT and CDR2 YYEEEE come from the germline V gene. Unmatched junction bases numbered 8, after V lost 4 bases and J lost 4 bases. There are 15 residues in the CDR3. The CDR3 spells CASSRLRQGNQPQHF. The CDR3 DNA is TGTGCCAGCAGCCGTCTCAGACAGGGAAATCAGCCCCAGCATTTT.

The CDR3 spells CSVSTGTSANYGYTF. The CDR3 bases are TGCAGCGTAAGTACAGGAACCTCAGCTAACTATGGCTACACCTTC. The rearrangement links TRBV29-1 to TRBJ1-2, with a tentative D call TRBD1 (5 bases). In germline, CDR1 is SQVTM, CDR2 ANQGSEA. With 6 bases removed from V and 0 bases from J, the gap between germline ends came to 17 bases. The CDR3 is 15 amino acids.

The chain joins TRBV5-1 to TRBJ1-3, with 7 positions matching TRBD1. Germline lookup yields CDR1 SGHRS and CDR2 YFSETQ. This CDR3 contains 17 residues. The V segment lost 0 bases and the J segment 1 base; nucleotides outside the gene matches: 7. CDR3 loop: CASSLAGTASSGNTIYF. Here the CDR3 DNA reads TGCGCCAGCAGCTTGGCGGGGACAGCATCTTCTGGAAACACCATATATTTT.

The gene calls are TRBV28 and TRBJ1-1; 7 bases are shared with TRBD1. Unmatched junction bases numbered 7, after V lost 3 bases and J lost 3 bases. This CDR3 has 15 residues. Looked up from germline, CDR1 is MDHEN and CDR2 is SYDVKM. The CDR3 nucleotides are TGTGCCAGCAGTTTGAATGGGCAGGGGGACACTGAAGCTTTCTTT. Protein sequence: CASSLNGQGDTEAFF.

The J gene is TRBJ1-2, the V gene TRBV11-2, with D unclear. The germline V gene encodes CDR1 SGHAT and CDR2 FQNNGV. V lost 2 bases and J 7 bases, leaving 11 bases between the germline ends. The length of the CDR3 is 13 residues. CDR3 coding DNA: TGTGCCAGCAGCTTAAGGGCGGGTGCTGGCTACACCTTC. Its translation: CASSLRAGAGYTF.

V and J are TRBV10-3 and TRBJ2-3, with D possibly being TRBD1 or TRBD2 (6 bases each). Per the germline V gene, CDR1 is ENHRY and CDR2 is SYGVKD. Trimming took 0 bases from V and 4 from J, leaving 8 bases between them. This CDR3 contains 14 residues. CDR3 in DNA: TGTGCCATCAGTGAGTCGGGGGGCTCAGATACGCAGTATTTT. Amino acid sequence: CAISESGGSDTQYF.

This rearrangement joins TRBV11-3 to TRBJ2-4; no reliable D call. This CDR3 has 16 residues. Trimming pared 0 bases from V and 2 bases from J, leaving 11 bases between. Per the germline V gene, CDR1 is SGHNT and CDR2 is YENEEA. This CDR3 reads CASSLESGSTKNIQYF. CDR3 nucleotide sequence: TGTGCCAGCAGCTTAGAATCCGGGTCGACCAAAAACATTCAGTACTTC.

The chain uses TRBV18 and TRBJ1-5; D is unresolved. In germline, CDR1 is KGHSH, CDR2 LQKENI. The CDR3 is 13 residues long. V was pared by 6 bases and J by 2 bases, with 8 bases between. The chain's CDR3 is CASSGIGNQPQHF. In DNA form, the CDR3 reads TGTGCCAGCTCCGGAATAGGCAATCAGCCCCAGCATTTT.

The chain combines TRBV24-1 with TRBJ2-5; the D is unclear. The CDR3 loop spans 14 amino acids. Looked up from germline, CDR1 is KGHDR and CDR2 is SFDVKD. Trimming took off 3 bases at V and 4 bases at J, with 11 bases between the two ends. This CDR3 is CATSDQTTGETQYF. In DNA, the CDR3 is TGTGCCACCAGTGATCAGACCACGGGAGAGACCCAGTACTTC.

This chain connects TRBV10-3 to TRBJ2-3, with D perhaps being TRBD1 or TRBD2 (5 bases each). CDR1 and CDR2 from the germline V gene are ENHRY and SYGVKD. This CDR3 comprises 13 residues. Trimming stripped 10 bases from V and 5 bases from J, with 16 bases between. The CDR3 DNA follows: TGTGCCACCCATGGGGGATTCGGAGATACGCAGTATTTT. Translation: CATHGGFGDTQYF.

The V and J genes are TRBV3-1 (or the pseudogene TRBV3-2) and TRBJ1-2, with D maybe TRBD1 (5 bases). V was trimmed by 1 base and J by 7 bases, leaving 13 bases between them. This CDR3 comprises 14 residues. CDR1 and CDR2 (germline): LGHDT, YNNKEL (reference sequence). The CDR3 loop is CASSQGVQAGGYTF. The CDR3 region has the DNA TGTGCCAGCAGCCAAGGGGTACAGGCGGGTGGCTACACCTTC.